A single sample is the source of the 10 T cell receptor beta chains below, sequenced in a study of blood T cell repertoires in COVID-19. The method was immunoSEQ multiplex PCR; TCRdb's version includes in-frame clones alone and lacks a portion of them. Counted here are over 400,000 clones, just over 85% occurring once; the ten biggest clones make up approximately 1.4%. The specimen sequenced was peripheral blood. These TCRs come from a woman aged 30 to 39 with active or convalescent COVID-19.

Comments on this clone: The germline gene is not matched at one end of the junction; a read error may be the cause. This chain connects TRBV10-1 to TRBJ1-2; D uncertain. Germline assignment: CDR1 WNHNN and CDR2 SYGVQD (reference sequence). This CDR3 comprises 14 residues. CDR3 sequence (DNA): TGCGCCAGCAGTTCGCGGGGTGGGTCAGAACCCTTTCGCTTC. The encoded protein is CASSSRGGSEPFRF.

The genes are TRBV2 and TRBJ2-5, with D possibly TRBD1 on 5 matching bases. V was pared by 8 bases and J by 7 bases, with 23 bases between. Per the germline V gene, CDR1 is SNHLY and CDR2 is FYNNEI. CDR3 size: 15 residues. The CDR3 reads CASAGVRRGLGTQYF. CDR3 bases: TGTGCCAGCGCCGGTGTGAGAAGGGGCTTAGGGACCCAGTACTTC.

The V call is TRBV4-1, the J call TRBJ2-6, with 7 positions matching TRBD1. This CDR3 region has 16 residues. J lost 2 bases, V lost 4 bases, and 5 bases had no gene match. In germline, CDR1 is MGHRA, CDR2 YSYEKL. The CDR3 bases are TGCGCCAGCAGCCTAAATACAGGGGCTGGGGCCAACGTCCTGACTTTC. Encoded protein: CASSLNTGAGANVLTF.

The chain has TRBV18 and TRBJ1-1, with 11 bases that match TRBD1. Trimming took 2 bases from V and 3 from J; bases not matched to a gene: 2. Per germline, CDR1 KGHSH and CDR2 LQKENI. CDR3 length equals 15 residues. The CDR3 nucleotides read TGTGCCAGCTCACCAGGGACAGGGGGGTACACTGAAGCTTTCTTT. Protein sequence: CASSPGTGGYTEAFF.

The chain employs TRBV6-4 and TRBJ1-2; 7 bases fit TRBD1. Germline V gives CDR1 MRHNA, CDR2 SNTAGT. After removal of 6 bases from V and 5 bases from J, the junction contained 12 bases not matched to a gene. This CDR3 contains 15 residues. The CDR3 loop is CASSPDRAQGYGYTF. The CDR3 coding sequence is TGTGCCAGCAGCCCCGACAGGGCTCAAGGGTATGGCTACACCTTC.

The V call is TRBV18, the J call TRBJ1-1; D possibly corresponds to TRBD1 (6 bases). Germline V gene data show CDR1 as KGHSH and CDR2 as LQKENI. Trimming took 2 bases from V and 1 from J, leaving 11 bases between them. The CDR3 spans 15 residues. The DNA for the CDR3 is TGTGCCAGCTCACCAGGGACACCACGGAACACTGAAGCTTTCTTT. This encodes CASSPGTPRNTEAFF.

The chain links TRBV4-1 to TRBJ1-1; tentatively, D is TRBD1 (6 bases). Trimming took 1 base from V and 3 from J, leaving 9 bases between them. The CDR3 runs 14 residues. Germline values: CDR1 MGHRA, CDR2 YSYEKL. CDR3 sequence: CASSQARGDTEAFF. The CDR3 region has the DNA TGCGCCAGCAGCCAAGCCAGGGGAGACACTGAAGCTTTCTTT.

The rearrangement links TRBV27 to TRBJ2-2; 12 bases fit TRBD1. CDR1 and CDR2 from the germline V gene are MNHEY and SMNVEV (reference sequence). The CDR3 sequence is 16 residues long. J was trimmed by 7 bases and V by 10 bases; bases with no gene match: 13. This chain's CDR3 is CATLSGTGGRVGELFF. The CDR3 bases are TGTGCCACCTTATCCGGGACAGGGGGCCGTGTCGGGGAGCTGTTTTTT.

The chain links TRBV5-6 to TRBJ2-6, with a weak D call TRBD1 (6 bases). Looked up from germline, CDR1 is SGHDT and CDR2 is YYEEEE. The CDR3 extends over 18 amino acids. Trimming shortened V by 4 bases and J by 0 bases, and 17 bases separated the two germline ends. CDR3 nucleotide sequence: TGTGCCAGCAGCATCAGGGGCGATACGAGCTCTGGGGCCAACGTCCTGACTTTC. It translates to CASSIRGDTSSGANVLTF.

The chain joins TRBV11-2 to TRBJ1-3, with D possibly TRBD1 on 6 matching bases. CDR1 is SGHAT, CDR2 FQNNGV, per germline. The CDR3 is made up of 17 amino acids. Trimming pared 1 base from V and 0 bases from J, leaving 13 bases between. CDR3 residues: CASSLVNRVDSGNTIYF. The CDR3 coding sequence is TGTGCCAGCAGCTTAGTCAACAGGGTGGACTCTGGAAACACCATATATTTT.